This TCR beta chain appears in the sequencing data of a study of Graves' ophthalmopathy and Graves' hyperthyroidism. Overall study: In this cohort's terms, stable hyperthyroidism meant no ophthalmopathy by 18 months of follow-up.

Germline V CDR1 and CDR2: SGHTA, FQGNSA. Deletions cut 1 base from V and 0 bases from J, with 7 bases between. The CDR3 contains 16 residues. Study observations and caveats: Most expanded thyroid clonotypes above 0.001 frequency also appeared in blood.

With respect to this clonotype: Its specificity is not known.

People with hyperthyroidism were aged 18 to 65 and newly diagnosed, under 2 months' duration. Patients were diagnosed from clinical symptoms, serum thyroxine, TRAb, thyroid ultrasound and orbital computed tomography. RNA transcripts served as template for amplifying TCR beta CDR3 sequences. The workflow started with a first-round RT-PCR run with HTBI primers and then moved on to a second-round multiplex PCR. Using its own MiXCR run on the multiplex PCR reads, TCRdb lists one record per CDR3 protein. The sample consists of some 1.1 million distinct CDR3 sequences, about 38% of them appearing once. The sequenced sample was peripheral blood or thyroid tissue (not recorded which). The sequence was collected from an adult man with Graves' hyperthyroidism. This chain connects TRBV7-2 to TRBJ1-6; no clear D. The CDR3 loop reads CASSLEQISYNSPLHF. The CDR3 nucleotides are TGTGCCAGCAGCTTAGAACAGATCTCCTATAATTCACCCCTCCACTTT.